The subject of this entry is one T cell receptor (beta chain). Combining a sample-barcoded 5' primer with a J-beta primer mix, a second PCR ran for roughly 7 to 12 cycles. One entry per CDR3 protein results from TCRdb running MiXCR on the 5' RACE reads. The sample includes about 570,000 distinct CDR3 sequences, about a quarter of them seen just once. This sample was included in a study of blood T cells in healthy people across ages. The germline gives CDR1 SGHRS, CDR2 YFSETQ. The CDR3 is made up of 17 amino acids. The ends lost 3 bases at V and 3 bases at J; junction bases unmatched: 7. This sample was also put to use in a study of T cells of mothers and their children.

Specimen: blood. The clonotype comes from a boy between 2 and 10 years old in good health. The chain links TRBV5-1 to TRBJ2-3; 13 positions agree with TRBD2. DNA for the CDR3: TGCGCCAGCAGCTCTTTCCTGACTAGCGGGGGGACAGATACGCAGTATTTT. This codes for CASSSFLTSGGTDTQYF.